This TCR beta chain stems from a study of blood T cells in healthy people across ages. Study-wide results and caveats: Among T cells, TCR beta diversity per million cells dropped roughly linearly as age rose. As naive T cell percentage varied, TCR beta diversity correlated strongly with it.

From germline, CDR1 is DFQATT and CDR2 SNEGSKA (reference sequence). V was cut by 0 bases and J by 2 bases, with 17 bases left in between. The CDR3 consists of 17 residues. Notes on this clonotype: No antigen is known for it.

A second roughly 6 to 11 cycle PCR used barcoded and J-beta primers. TCRdb ran MiXCR on the 5' RACE reads and lists one entry per CDR3 protein. The data show under 1,100,000 distinct CDR3 sequences, with around 27% seen just once and approximately 0.7% held by the top ten. These sequences were also reported in another study, on T cells of mothers and their children. That publication notes: The donors comprised five or six children and their three healthy Caucasian mothers.

The chain couples TRBV20-1 to TRBJ2-1; D is possibly TRBD2 (6 bases). This TCR came from a girl aged 2 to 9 in good health. Sequences were obtained from blood. This CDR3 reads CSARDRLEGGTYNEQFF. CDR3 in DNA: TGCAGTGCTAGAGATCGGTTGGAGGGTGGAACCTACAATGAGCAGTTCTTC.